The 6 T cell receptor delta chains presented below share a single source sample, sequenced in a study of γδ T cells in repeated Plasmodium falciparum infection. TCRdb re-analyzed the multiplex PCR reads via CATT. This repertoire shows 75,000 to 100,000 delta-chain clones, under 1.5% found once; its top ten account for around 8.1%. Flow sorting of PBMC yielded separate Vgamma9/Vdelta2+ and Vdelta2-negative gammadelta T cell populations for bulk repertoire analysis. Input material: gamma-delta T cells from blood. The receptors were gathered from a pool of human donors (malaria-infected and uninfected, not separated).

A few counts support this clone. The TCRdb record carries a much larger clone's protein, which differs from this DNA's translation at residue 10; a read error is the likely cause, and the protein listed here is the DNA translation. The J gene is TRDJ1, the V gene TRDV2; TRDD3 matches at 13 bases. Germline matching of the DNA provided the J gene here, since TCRdb leaves it blank. V dropped 5 bases and J dropped 2; count of bases not matched to a gene: 7. Looked up from germline, CDR1 is GEAIGNYY and CDR2 is EKD. The CDR3 is 16 amino acids. The CDR3 sequence: CACVGLGDTDTDKLIF. Written as DNA, the CDR3 is TGTGCCTGTGTGGGACTGGGGGATACGGATACCGATAAACTCATCTTT.

As for this clone: This DNA translates differently at residue 4 from the TCRdb protein, which is that of a much larger clone; a read error is likely, and the protein shown is the DNA's own translation. V and J are TRDV2 and TRDJ3; 8 nucleotides agree with TRDD3. TCRdb is silent on the J gene; assignment here came from matching the DNA to germline. The CDR3 length is 22 residues. Germline V CDR1 and CDR2: GEAIGNYY, EKD. CDR3 residues: CACGTGFGTGGKSSWDTRQMFF. DNA for the CDR3: TGTGCCTGTGGCACCGGATTTGGTACTGGGGGGAAAAGCTCCTGGGACACCCGACAGATGTTTTTC.

In the case of this clone: A far larger clone is a single base away, which makes a read error likely. Additional DNA sequences in this sample encode the identical CDR3. The J segment was not called; the V segment is TRDV1; TRDD2 is the table's D call, not checked against the DNA. The CDR3 is 17 residues long. Germline V CDR1 and CDR2: TSWWSYY, QGS. The CDR3 sequence is CALGPGLPAPLTAQLFF. CDR3 DNA: TGTGCTCTTGGCCCCGGCCTTCCTGCTCCTTTGACAGCACAACTCTTCTTC.

Judged by abundance, this clone is medium-sized. Other DNA sequences from this sample encode an identical CDR3 as well. The rearrangement joins TRDV1 to TRDJ1; D is uncertain. This CDR3 is built from 15 residues. The V end lost 6 bases, the J end lost 9 bases, and 23 bases lay between the germline ends. Germline values: CDR1 TSWWSYY, CDR2 QGS. The DNA of the CDR3 is TGTGCTCTTGGTACAAGTAAAGGTACTGATCATGAACTCATCTTT. This sequence encodes CALGTSKGTDHELIF.

Points on this clone: This DNA's translation differs at residue 6 from TCRdb's protein, which comes from a much larger clone; a read error is likely, and the protein shown is translated from the DNA. This rearrangement joins TRDV2 to TRDJ1; D unresolved. Assignment of the J gene here rests on matching the DNA to germline, because TCRdb gives none. Germline CDR1 reads GEAIGNYY; CDR2 reads EKD. The CDR3 sequence is 15 residues long. Trimming cost V 1 base and J 1 base, with 12 bases left between them. The CDR3 DNA is TGTGCCTGTGACACGGTACTTGGAATCACCGATAAACTCATCTTT. Amino acid sequence: CACDTVLGITDKLIF.

This clone was detected a few times. Since a far larger clone is one base different, this is likely a read error. Other DNA sequences in this sample translate to the same CDR3. This chain joins TRDV1 and TRDJ1; D is perhaps TRDD3 (6 bases). Trimming cost V 3 bases and J 2 bases, with 34 bases left between them. Germline lookup yields CDR1 TSWWSYY and CDR2 QGS. The CDR3 runs 22 residues. The CDR3 sequence is CALGDHHYFFHWAALRTDKLIF. The CDR3, as DNA: TGTGCTCTTGGGGATCATCACTACTTCTTTCACTGGGCCGCCCTCCGTACCGATAAACTCATCTTT.